This TCR beta chain is from a study of blood T cell repertoires in COVID-19. Study at large: The cDNA or gDNA used as material had been derived from T cells, B-cell-depleted T cells, or PBMCs.

This clone turned up a few times. Germline values: CDR1 SNHLY, CDR2 FYNNEI. CDR3 size: 13 residues. J lost 5 bases, V lost 6 bases, and 6 bases had no gene match. Original analysis: Researchers report that nucleated cell counts were estimated from reference gene primer amplification. TCRdb's copy holds only in-frame clones and misses some; the assay was immunoSEQ multiplex PCR. That table supplies the V and J calls and clone size; D and trimming were determined from the DNA. The table lists about 94,000 clones, more than 65% of them singletons. The gene calls are TRBV2 and TRBJ2-7, with 8 bases identical to TRBD1. Sequenced material: peripheral blood. This clonotype was obtained from a man between 60 and 75 years old with acute or convalescent COVID-19. This CDR3 is CASRGDRGNEQYF. The DNA for the CDR3 is TGTGCCAGCAGGGGAGACAGGGGTAACGAGCAGTACTTC.